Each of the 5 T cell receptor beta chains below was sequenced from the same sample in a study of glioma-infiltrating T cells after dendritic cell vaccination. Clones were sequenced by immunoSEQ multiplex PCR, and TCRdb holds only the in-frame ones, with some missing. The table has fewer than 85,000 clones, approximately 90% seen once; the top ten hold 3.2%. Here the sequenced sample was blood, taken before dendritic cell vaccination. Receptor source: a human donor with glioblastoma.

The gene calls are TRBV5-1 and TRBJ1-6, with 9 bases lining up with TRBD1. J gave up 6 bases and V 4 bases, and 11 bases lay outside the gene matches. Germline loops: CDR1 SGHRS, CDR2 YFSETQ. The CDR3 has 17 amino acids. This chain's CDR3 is CASSMGQGGMSNSPLHF. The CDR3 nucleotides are TGCGCCAGCAGCATGGGACAGGGAGGTATGAGTAATTCACCCCTCCACTTT. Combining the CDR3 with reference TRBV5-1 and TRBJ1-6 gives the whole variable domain KAGVTQTPRYLIKTRGQQVTLSCSPISGHRSVSWYQQTPGQGLQFLFEYFSETQRNKGNFPGRFSGRQFSNSRSEMNVSTLELGDSALYLCASSMGQGGMSNSPLHFGNGTRLTVT.

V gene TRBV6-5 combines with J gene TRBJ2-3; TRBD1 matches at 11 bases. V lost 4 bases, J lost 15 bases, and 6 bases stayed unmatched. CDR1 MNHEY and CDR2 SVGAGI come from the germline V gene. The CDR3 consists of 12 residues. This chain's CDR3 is CASSLDRGRFYF. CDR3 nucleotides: TGTGCCAGCAGTTTGGACAGGGGGCGTTTTTATTTT.

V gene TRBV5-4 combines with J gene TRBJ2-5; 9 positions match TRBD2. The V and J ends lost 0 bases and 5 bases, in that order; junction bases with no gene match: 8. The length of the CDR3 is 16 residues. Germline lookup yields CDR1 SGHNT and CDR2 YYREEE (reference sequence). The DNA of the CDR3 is TGTGCCAGCAGCTTGGGACTTAGCGGGAGCGGTGAGACCCAGTACTTC. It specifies CASSLGLSGSGETQYF.

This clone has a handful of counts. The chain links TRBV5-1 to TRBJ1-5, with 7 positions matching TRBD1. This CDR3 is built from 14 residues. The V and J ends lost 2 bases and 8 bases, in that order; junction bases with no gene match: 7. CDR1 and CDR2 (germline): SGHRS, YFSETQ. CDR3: CASSLQGLQEPQHF. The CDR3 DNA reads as TGCGCCAGCAGCTTACAGGGGTTACAGGAGCCCCAGCATTTT.

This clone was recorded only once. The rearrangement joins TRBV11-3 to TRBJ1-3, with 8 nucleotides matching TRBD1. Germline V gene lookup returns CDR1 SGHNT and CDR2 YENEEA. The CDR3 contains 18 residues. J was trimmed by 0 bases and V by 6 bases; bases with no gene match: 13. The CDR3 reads CASSRLPGQAYSGNTIYF. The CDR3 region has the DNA TGTGCCAGCAGTCGCCTCCCGGGACAGGCTTACTCTGGAAACACCATATATTTT. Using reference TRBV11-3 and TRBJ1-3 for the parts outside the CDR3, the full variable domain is EAGVVQSPRYKIIEKKQPVAFWCNPISGHNTLYWYLQNLGQGPELLIRYENEEAVDDSQLPKDRFSAERLKGVDSTLKIQPAELGDSAVYLCASSRLPGQAYSGNTIYFGEGSWLTVV.